This T cell receptor beta chain stems from a study of breast tumors, draining lymph nodes, adjacent tissues. Study findings and constraints: Tumor TCR diversity was below lymph nodes but above nontumor tissue.

MiXCR, applied by TCRdb to the multiplex PCR reads, yields one record per CDR3 protein. The sample consists of tens of thousands of distinct CDR3 sequences, about 63% of them appearing once. This clonotype was picked up one time. The antigen is undetermined. CDR1 and CDR2 from the germline V gene are SNHLY and FYNNEI. The CDR3 consists of 15 residues. V shed 1 base and J shed 8 bases, with 14 bases lying between them. The clonotype originates from a female donor with breast cancer. Some clones in this sample may be carry-over from other donors' samples. The chain has TRBV2 and TRBJ1-4; tentative D call: TRBD1 (5 bases). Material: breast tumor tissue. CDR3 loop: CASSEGGPTREKLFF. The CDR3 nucleotides are TGTGCCAGCAGTGAAGGGGGACCGACAAGAGAAAAACTGTTTTTT.